This record covers a single T cell receptor (beta chain). Its specificity is not known. Each donor gave ten milliliters of peripheral blood. This entry is derived from a study of blood T cells in healthy people across ages. Study outcomes and limitations: Both higher diversity and more naive CD4+ cells marked long-lived donors when set against aged donors.

Germline V CDR1 and CDR2: DFQATT, SNEGSKA (reference sequence). V was clipped by 6 bases and J by 2 bases, with 14 bases between them. This CDR3 has 13 amino acids. Using a J-beta primer mix together with a sample-barcoded 5' primer, a second PCR was run for roughly 7 to 11 cycles. Each sample yielded at least 2.5 million CDR3-containing paired-end reads. TCRdb re-derived calls from the 5' RACE reads in MiXCR, one entry per CDR3 protein. The sample yields fewer than 1.5 million distinct CDR3 sequences, 42% seen once. Sequenced: blood. This chain links TRBV20-1 with TRBJ2-7; D may be TRBD2 (6 bases). The TCR comes from a woman under 30 in good health. Here the CDR3 DNA reads TGCAGTGCGCGTAGCGGAGCAGCCTACGAGCAGTACTTC. The encoded protein is CSARSGAAYEQYF.